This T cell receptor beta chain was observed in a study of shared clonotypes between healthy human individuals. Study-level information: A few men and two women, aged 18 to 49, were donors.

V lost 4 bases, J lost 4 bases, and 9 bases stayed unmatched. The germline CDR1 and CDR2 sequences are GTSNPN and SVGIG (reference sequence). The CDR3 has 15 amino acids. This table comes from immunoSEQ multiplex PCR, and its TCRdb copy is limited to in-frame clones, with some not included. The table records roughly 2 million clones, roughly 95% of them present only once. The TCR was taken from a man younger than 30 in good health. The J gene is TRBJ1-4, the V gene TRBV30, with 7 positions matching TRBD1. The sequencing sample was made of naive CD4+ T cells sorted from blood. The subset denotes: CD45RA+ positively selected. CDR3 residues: CAWKDPGTVNEKLFF. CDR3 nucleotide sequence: TGTGCCTGGAAGGACCCCGGGACAGTTAATGAAAAACTGTTTTTT.